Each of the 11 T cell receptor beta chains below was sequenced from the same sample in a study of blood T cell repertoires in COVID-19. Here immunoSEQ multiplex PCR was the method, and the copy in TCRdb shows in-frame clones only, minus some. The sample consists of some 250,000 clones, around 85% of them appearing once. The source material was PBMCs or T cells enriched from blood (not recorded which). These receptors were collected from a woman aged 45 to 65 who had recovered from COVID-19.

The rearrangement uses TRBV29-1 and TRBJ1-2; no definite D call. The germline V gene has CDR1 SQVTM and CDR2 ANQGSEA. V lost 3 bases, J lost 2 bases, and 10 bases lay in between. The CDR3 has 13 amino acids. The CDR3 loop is CSVDGETNYGYTF. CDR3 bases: TGCAGCGTTGACGGGGAAACAAACTATGGCTACACCTTC.

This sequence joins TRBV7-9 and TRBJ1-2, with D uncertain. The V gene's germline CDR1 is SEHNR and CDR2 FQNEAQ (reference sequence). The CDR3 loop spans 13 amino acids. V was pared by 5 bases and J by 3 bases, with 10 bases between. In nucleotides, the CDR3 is TGTGCCAGCAGCCCCAGGTGGGACTATGGCTACACCTTC. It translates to CASSPRWDYGYTF.

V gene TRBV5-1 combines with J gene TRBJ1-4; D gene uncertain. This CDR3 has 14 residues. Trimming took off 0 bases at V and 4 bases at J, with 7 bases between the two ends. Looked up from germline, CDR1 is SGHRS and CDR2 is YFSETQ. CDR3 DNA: TGCGCCAGCAGCTTGGACAGACATAATGAAAAACTGTTTTTT. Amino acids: CASSLDRHNEKLFF.

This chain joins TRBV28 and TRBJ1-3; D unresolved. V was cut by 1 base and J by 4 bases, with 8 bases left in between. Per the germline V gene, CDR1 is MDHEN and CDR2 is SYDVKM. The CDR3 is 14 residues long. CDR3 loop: CASSLSRVGNTIYF. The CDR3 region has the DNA TGTGCCAGCAGTTTATCGAGGGTGGGAAACACCATATATTTT.

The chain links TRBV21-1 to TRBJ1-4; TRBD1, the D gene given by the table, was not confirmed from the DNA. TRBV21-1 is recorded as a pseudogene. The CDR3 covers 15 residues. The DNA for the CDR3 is TGTGCCAGCAGCAAAGCGACAGGGTGGGGGGAAAAACTGTTTTTT. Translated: CASSKATGWGEKLFF.

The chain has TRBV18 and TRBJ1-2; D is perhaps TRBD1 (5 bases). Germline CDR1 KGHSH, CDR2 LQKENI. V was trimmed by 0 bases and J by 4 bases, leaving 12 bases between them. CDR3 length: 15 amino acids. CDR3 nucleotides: TGTGCCAGCTCACCACCGGGGCGGGATTTCTATGGCTACACCTTC. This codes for CASSPPGRDFYGYTF.

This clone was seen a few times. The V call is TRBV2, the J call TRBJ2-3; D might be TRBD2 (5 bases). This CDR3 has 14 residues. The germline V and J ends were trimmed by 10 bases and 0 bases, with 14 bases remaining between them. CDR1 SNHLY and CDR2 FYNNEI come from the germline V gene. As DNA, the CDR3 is TGTGCCATCCCGAGGGCTCCTAGCACAGATACGCAGTATTTT. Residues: CAIPRAPSTDTQYF.

CDR3 residues: CASSEWPGEQFF. In DNA, the CDR3 is TGTGCCAGCAGTGAATGGCCGGGTGAGCAGTTCTTC. The chain couples TRBV2 to TRBJ2-1; unclear D gene. V lost 2 bases to trimming and J lost 9 bases, with 8 bases between them. CDR1 and CDR2 from the germline V gene are SNHLY and FYNNEI. CDR3 size: 12 residues.

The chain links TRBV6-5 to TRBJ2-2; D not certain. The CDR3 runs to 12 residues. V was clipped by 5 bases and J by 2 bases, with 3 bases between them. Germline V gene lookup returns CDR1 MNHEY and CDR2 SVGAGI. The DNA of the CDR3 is TGTGCCAGCAGTCATAACACCGGGGAGCTGTTTTTT. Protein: CASSHNTGELFF.

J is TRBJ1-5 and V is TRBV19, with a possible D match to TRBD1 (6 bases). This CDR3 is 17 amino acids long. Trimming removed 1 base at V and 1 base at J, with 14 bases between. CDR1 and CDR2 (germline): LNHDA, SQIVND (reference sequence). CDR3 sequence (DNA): TGTGCCAGTAGTATAGCGTGGCAGGGGATAAGCAATCAGCCCCAGCATTTT. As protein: CASSIAWQGISNQPQHF.

CDR3 region: CASAPGQGYEQYF. The CDR3 DNA follows: TGTGCCAGCGCGCCGGGACAGGGCTACGAGCAGTACTTC. J is TRBJ2-7 and V is TRBV27, with TRBD1 identical over 9 bases. The CDR3 has 13 residues. V shed 8 bases, J shed 3 bases, and the junction held 5 bases outside the gene matches. CDR1 is MNHEY, CDR2 SMNVEV, per germline (reference sequence).